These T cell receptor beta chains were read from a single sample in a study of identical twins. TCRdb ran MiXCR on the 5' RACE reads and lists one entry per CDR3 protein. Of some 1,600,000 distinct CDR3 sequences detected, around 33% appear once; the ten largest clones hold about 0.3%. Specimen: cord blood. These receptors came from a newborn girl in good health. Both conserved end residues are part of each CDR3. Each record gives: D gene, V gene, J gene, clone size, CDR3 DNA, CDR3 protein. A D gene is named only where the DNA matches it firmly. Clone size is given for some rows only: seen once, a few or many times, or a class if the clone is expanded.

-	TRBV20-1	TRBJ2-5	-	TGCAGTGCTAGTCTGCGGGACCAAGAGACCCAGTACTTC	CSASLRDQETQYF
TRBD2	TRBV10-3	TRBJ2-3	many	TGTGCCATCAGTGGACGGGGGGTACCCACAGATACGCAGTATTTT	CAISGRGVPTDTQYF
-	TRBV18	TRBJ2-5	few	TGTGCCAGCTCACCACGCGTAGGGCAAGAGACCCAGTACTTC	CASSPRVGQETQYF
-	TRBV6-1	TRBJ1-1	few	TGTGCCAGCACCCGGACAGACCTTAACACTGAAGCTTTCTTT	CASTRTDLNTEAFF
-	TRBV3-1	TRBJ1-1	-	TGTGCCAGCAGCCGGGGGTCAGTTGAAGCTTTCTTT	CASSRGSVEAFF
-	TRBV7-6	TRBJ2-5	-	TGTGCCAGCAGCTCCCGACCCGACTTCTTCTGGGAGACCCAGTACTTC	CASSSRPDFFWETQYF
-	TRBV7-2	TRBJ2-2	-	TGTGCCAGCAGCTTAGCCACTCTCCTCGGGAGGGAGCTGTTTTTT	CASSLATLLGRELFF
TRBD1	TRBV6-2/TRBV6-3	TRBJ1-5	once	TGTGCCAGCAGTTACTCCCTCACAGGGGTGGGTGAGAATAGCAATCAGCCCCAGCATTTT	CASSYSLTGVGENSNQPQHF
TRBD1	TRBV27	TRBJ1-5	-	TGTGCCGTCTCTCCGGCCAGGGGGGGTCAGCCCCAGCATTTT	CAVSPARGGQPQHF
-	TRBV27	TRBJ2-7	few	TGTGCCAGCAGCCACCTCGACCACTACGAGCAGTACTTC	CASSHLDHYEQYF
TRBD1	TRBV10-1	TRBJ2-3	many	TGCGCCAGCAGTGAGTCGCCTCAGGGGGCTAGCACAGATACGCAGTATTTT	CASSESPQGASTDTQYF
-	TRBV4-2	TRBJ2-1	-	TGTGCCAGCAGCCAAGATTTTCGGAACAATGAGCAGTTCTTC	CASSQDFRNNEQFF
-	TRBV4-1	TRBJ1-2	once	TGCGCCAGCAGCCCCGGGCCTTACTATGGCTACACCTTC	CASSPGPYYGYTF
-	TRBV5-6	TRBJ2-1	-	TGTGCCAGCAGCTTTTTAGGGCAAAGGTCCTACAATGAGCAGTTCTTC	CASSFLGQRSYNEQFF
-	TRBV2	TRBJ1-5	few	TGTGCCAGCAGTGACGGGACTCAGAGCAATCAGCCCCAGCATTTT	CASSDGTQSNQPQHF
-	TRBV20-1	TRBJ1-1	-	TGCAGTGCTAGACCTGGACACTTGAACACTGAAGCTTTCTTT	CSARPGHLNTEAFF
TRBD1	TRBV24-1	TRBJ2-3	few	TGTGCCACCAGTGATCTGGGACAGAGGACAGATACGCAGTATTTT	CATSDLGQRTDTQYF
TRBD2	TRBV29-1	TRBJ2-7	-	TGCAGCGTTGAAGTCCGGACTAGCGGGGATGTACACTACGAGCAGTACTTC	CSVEVRTSGDVHYEQYF
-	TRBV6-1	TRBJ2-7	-	TGTGCCAGCAGTGACGCCGTGACCTACGAGCAGTACTTC	CASSDAVTYEQYF
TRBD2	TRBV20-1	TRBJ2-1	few	TGCAGTGCTAGCCATCTAGCGGGGGGCCGGTCCTACAATGAGCAGTTCTTC	CSASHLAGGRSYNEQFF
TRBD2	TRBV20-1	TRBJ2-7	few	TGCAGTGCCAAAGGACTAGCGCCCTACAGCAGCTCCTACGAGCAGTACTTC	CSAKGLAPYSSSYEQYF
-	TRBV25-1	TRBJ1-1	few	TGTGCCAGCAGACCCAACAGGGAGGGCAACACTGAAGCTTTCTTT	CASRPNREGNTEAFF
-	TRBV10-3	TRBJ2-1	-	TGTGCCATCAGTGAGTCGATCGTAGGACTCCCGGGTGATGAGCAGTTCTTC	CAISESIVGLPGDEQFF
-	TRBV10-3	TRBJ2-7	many	TGTGCCATCAGTGAGTCAAGGGGGGCCTACGAGCAGTACTTC	CAISESRGAYEQYF
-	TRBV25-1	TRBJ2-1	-	TGTGCCAGCAGTGGATCGGTCAGCTCCTACAATGAGCAGTTCTTC	CASSGSVSSYNEQFF
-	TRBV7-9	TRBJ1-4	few	TGTGCCAGCAGCCCCAGATGGGAGTCTGCGAATAATGAAAAACTGTTTTTT	CASSPRWESANNEKLFF
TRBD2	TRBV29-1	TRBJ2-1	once	TGCAGCGTTGAACGGCTAGCGGGAGACAATGAGCAGTTCTTC	CSVERLAGDNEQFF
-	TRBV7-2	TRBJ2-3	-	TGTGCCAGTAGCTTAGGAGGCGGGTTTAGCACAGATACGCGGTATTTT	CASSLGGGFSTDTRYF
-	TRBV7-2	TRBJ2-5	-	TGTGCCAGCAGCTTAGTAGGGCCGGACAATGAGCAGTACTTC	CASSLVGPDNEQYF
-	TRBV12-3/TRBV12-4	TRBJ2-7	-	TGTGCCAGCAGCCCCCCCGTGGGGGGACCCTACGAGCAGTACTTC	CASSPPVGGPYEQYF
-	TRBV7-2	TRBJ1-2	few	-	CASSLAYRVTMATPSGYTF
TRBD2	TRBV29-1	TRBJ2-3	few	TGCAGCGGAGCGCTAGCGGGAGGGACAGATACGCAGTATTTT	CSGALAGGTDTQYF
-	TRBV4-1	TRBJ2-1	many	TGCGCCAGCAGCCAAGAAGCTCGACTCTACAATGAGCAGTTCTTC	CASSQEARLYNEQFF
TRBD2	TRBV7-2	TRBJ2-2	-	TGTGCCAGCAGCTTAGCACTAGCGGAAACCGGGGAGCTGTTTTTT	CASSLALAETGELFF
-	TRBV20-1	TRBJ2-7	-	TGCAGTGCTAGAGCCTTTAACCACAACGAGCAGTACTTC	CSARAFNHNEQYF
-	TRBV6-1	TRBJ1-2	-	TGTGCCAGCAGTCGTTCCTCCTCCCGGGGAAAATTCAACTATGGCTACACCTTC	CASSRSSSRGKFNYGYTF
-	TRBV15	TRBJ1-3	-	TGTGCCACCAGCAGAGCTCCGTCGTCTGGAAACACCATATATTTT	CATSRAPSSGNTIYF
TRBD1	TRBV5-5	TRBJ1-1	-	TGTGCCAGCAGACCCAGACAGGGGGCGGAGAATACTGAAGCTTTCTTT	CASRPRQGAENTEAFF
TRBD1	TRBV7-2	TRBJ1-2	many	TGTGCCAGCGGGACAGGGGGCTATGGCTACACCTTC	CASGTGGYGYTF
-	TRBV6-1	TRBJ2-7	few	TGTGCCACCATGAAGGTTCAGGGTCCCACCTACGAGCAGTACTTC	CATMKVQGPTYEQYF
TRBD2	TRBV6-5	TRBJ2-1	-	TGTGCCAGCCGTAAACACGCGGGGGGTGAGCAGTTCTTC	CASRKHAGGEQFF
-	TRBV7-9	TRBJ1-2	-	TGTGCCAGCAGCTTAGATACTATCTACAGCCTTACTCCTAACTATGGCTACACCTTC	CASSLDTIYSLTPNYGYTF
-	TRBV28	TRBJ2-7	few	TGTGCCAGCGGGGACCTAAGCTCCTACGAGCAGTACTTC	CASGDLSSYEQYF
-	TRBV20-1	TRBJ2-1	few	TGCAGTGCTGTCCAAGTTGAGCAGTTCTTC	CSAVQVEQFF
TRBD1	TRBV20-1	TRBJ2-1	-	TGCAGTGCTAAACTCTTAGAGGGGGCGCGCGTTGGGCAGTTCTTC	CSAKLLEGARVGQFF
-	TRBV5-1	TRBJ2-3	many	TGCGCCAGCAGCCCACAAGAGACAAGAGTCACAGATACGCAGTATTTT	CASSPQETRVTDTQYF